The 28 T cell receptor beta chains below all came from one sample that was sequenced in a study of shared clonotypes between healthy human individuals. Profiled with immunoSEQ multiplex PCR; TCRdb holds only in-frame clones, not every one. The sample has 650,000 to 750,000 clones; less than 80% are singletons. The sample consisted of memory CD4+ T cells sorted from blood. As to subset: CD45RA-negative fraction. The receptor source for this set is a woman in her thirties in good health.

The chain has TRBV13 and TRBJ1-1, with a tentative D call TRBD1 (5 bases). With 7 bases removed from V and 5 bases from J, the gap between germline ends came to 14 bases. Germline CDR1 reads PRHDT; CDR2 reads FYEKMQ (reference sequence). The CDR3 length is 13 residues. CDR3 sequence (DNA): TGTGCCAGCAACCAGGGTAAGGAGACTGAAGCTTTCTTT. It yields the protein CASNQGKETEAFF.

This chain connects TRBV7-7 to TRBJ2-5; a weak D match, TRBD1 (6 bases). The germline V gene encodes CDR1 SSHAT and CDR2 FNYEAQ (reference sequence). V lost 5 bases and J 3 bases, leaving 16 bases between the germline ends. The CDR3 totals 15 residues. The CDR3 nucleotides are TGTGCCAGCAGCGTAACAGGGACCCCCGAAGAGACCCAGTACTTC. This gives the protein CASSVTGTPEETQYF.

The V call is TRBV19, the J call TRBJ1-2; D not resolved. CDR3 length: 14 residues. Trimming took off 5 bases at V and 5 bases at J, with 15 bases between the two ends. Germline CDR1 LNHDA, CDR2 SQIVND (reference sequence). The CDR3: CASSETHRAYGYTF. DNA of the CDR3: TGTGCCAGTAGTGAGACTCATAGGGCATATGGCTACACCTTC.

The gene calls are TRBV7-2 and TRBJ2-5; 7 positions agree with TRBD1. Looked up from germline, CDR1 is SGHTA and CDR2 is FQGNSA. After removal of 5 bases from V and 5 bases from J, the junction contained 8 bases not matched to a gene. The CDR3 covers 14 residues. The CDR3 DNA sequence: TGTGCCAGCAGCCGCCGACAGGGCCCGGAGACCCAGTACTTC. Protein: CASSRRQGPETQYF.

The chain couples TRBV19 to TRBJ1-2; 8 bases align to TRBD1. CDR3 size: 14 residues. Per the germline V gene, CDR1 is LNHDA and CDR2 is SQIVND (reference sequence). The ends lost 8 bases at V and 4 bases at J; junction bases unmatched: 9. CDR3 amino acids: CASGGQAPSYGYTF. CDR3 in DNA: TGTGCCAGTGGGGGACAGGCTCCCTCCTATGGCTACACCTTC.

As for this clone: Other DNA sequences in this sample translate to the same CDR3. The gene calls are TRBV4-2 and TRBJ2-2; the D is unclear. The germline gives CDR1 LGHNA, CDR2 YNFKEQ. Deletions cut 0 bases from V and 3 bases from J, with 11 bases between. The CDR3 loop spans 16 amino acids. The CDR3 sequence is CASSQDRRSDTGELFF. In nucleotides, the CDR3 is TGTGCCAGCAGCCAAGATCGGCGCAGCGACACCGGGGAGCTGTTTTTT.

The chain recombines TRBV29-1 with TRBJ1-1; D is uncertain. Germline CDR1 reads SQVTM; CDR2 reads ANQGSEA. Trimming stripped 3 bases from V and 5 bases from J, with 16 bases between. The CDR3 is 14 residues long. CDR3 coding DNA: TGCAGCGTTGATCCGGGTGGGATTGGGACTGAAGCTTTCTTT. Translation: CSVDPGGIGTEAFF.

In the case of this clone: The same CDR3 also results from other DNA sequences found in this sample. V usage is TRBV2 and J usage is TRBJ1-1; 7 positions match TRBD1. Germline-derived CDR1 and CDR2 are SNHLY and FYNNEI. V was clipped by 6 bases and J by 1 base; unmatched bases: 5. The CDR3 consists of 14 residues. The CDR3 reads CASRLGQRNTEAFF. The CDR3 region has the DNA TGTGCCAGCAGGTTGGGACAGAGGAACACTGAAGCTTTCTTT.

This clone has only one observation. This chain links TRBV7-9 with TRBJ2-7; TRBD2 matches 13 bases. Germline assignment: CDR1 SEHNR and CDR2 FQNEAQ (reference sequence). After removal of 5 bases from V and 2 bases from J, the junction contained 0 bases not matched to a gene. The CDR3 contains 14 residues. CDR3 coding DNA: TGTGCCAGCAGCACTAGCGGGAGGGCCTACGAGCAGTACTTC. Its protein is CASSTSGRAYEQYF.

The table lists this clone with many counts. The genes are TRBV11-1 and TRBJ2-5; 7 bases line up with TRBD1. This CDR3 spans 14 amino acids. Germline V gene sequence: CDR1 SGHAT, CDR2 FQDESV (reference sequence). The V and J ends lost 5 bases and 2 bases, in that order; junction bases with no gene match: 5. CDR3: CASSGGQIQETQYF. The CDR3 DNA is TGTGCCAGCAGCGGGGGACAGATTCAAGAGACCCAGTACTTC.

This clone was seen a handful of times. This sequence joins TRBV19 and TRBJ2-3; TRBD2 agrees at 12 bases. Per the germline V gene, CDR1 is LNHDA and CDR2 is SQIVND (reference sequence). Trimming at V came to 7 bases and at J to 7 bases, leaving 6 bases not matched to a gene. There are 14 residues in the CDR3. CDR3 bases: TGTGCCAGTAAATGGACTAGCGGGATACATACGCAGTATTTT. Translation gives CASKWTSGIHTQYF.

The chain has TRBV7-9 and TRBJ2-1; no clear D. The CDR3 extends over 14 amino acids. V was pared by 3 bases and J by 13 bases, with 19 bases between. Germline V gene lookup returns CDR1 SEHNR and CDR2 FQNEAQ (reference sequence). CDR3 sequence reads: CASSFPLISVAQFF. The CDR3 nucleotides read TGTGCCAGCAGCTTCCCCCTCATCAGTGTTGCTCAGTTCTTC. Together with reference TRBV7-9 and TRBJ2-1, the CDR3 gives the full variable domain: DTGVSQNPRHKITKRGQNVTFRCDPISEHNRLYWYRQTLGQGPEFLTYFQNEAQLEKSRLLSDRFSAERPKGSFSTLEIQRTEQGDSAMYLCASSFPLISVAQFFGPGTRLTVL.

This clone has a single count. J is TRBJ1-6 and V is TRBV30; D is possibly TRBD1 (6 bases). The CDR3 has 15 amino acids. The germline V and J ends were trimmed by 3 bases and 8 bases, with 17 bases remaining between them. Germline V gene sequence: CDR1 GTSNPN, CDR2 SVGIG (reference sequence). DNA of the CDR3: TGTGCCTGGAGAGAACAGGGAGTATCGCATTCACCCCTCCACTTT. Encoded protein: CAWREQGVSHSPLHF.

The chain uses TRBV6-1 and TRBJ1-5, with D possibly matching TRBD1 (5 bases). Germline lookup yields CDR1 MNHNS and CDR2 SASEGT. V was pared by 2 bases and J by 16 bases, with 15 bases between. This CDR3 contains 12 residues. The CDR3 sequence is CASSEPGRRAHF. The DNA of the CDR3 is TGTGCCAGCAGTGAACCGGGACGGAGGGCTCATTTT.

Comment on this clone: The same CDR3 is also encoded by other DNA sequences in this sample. This CDR3 reads CASSLATVSTDTQYF. In DNA form, the CDR3 reads TGCGCCAGCAGCTTGGCTACAGTTAGCACAGATACGCAGTATTTT. The chain carries TRBV5-1 and TRBJ2-3; D is uncertain. Trimming removed 0 bases from V and 0 bases from J, with 8 bases in between. CDR1 and CDR2 (germline): SGHRS, YFSETQ. This CDR3 spans 15 amino acids. Drawing the rest from reference TRBV5-1 and TRBJ2-3, the complete variable domain is KAGVTQTPRYLIKTRGQQVTLSCSPISGHRSVSWYQQTPGQGLQFLFEYFSETQRNKGNFPGRFSGRQFSNSRSEMNVSTLELGDSALYLCASSLATVSTDTQYFGPGTRLTVL.

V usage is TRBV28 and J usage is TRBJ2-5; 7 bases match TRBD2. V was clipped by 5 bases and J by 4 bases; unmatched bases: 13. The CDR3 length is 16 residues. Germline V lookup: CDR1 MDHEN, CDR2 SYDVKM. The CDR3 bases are TGTGCCAGCAGTCCCCGCGGGAGCCCCAGAGTAGAGACCCAGTACTTC. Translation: CASSPRGSPRVETQYF.

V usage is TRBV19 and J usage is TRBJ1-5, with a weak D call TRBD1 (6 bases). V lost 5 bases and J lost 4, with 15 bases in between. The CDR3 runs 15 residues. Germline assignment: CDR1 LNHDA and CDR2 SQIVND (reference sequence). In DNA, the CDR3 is TGTGCCAGTAGTTTAGGGGGAGAAAGGAATCAGCCCCAGCATTTT. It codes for CASSLGGERNQPQHF.

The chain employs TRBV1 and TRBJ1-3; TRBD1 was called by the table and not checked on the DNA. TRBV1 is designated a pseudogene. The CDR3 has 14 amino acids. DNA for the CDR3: TGCACCAGGGGACAGGGAAGGCCGGGAAACACCATATATTTT. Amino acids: CTRGQGRPGNTIYF.

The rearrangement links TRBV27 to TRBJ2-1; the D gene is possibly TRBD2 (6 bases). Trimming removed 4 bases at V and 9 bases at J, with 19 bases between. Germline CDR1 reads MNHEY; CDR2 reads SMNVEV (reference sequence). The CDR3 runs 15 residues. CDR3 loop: CASSSGTRRGGEQFF. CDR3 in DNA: TGTGCCAGCAGTTCAGGGACTCGAAGAGGTGGTGAGCAGTTCTTC.

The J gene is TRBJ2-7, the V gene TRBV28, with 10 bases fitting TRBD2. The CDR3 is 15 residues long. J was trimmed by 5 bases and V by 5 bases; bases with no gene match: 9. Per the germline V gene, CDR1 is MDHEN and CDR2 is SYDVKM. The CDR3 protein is CASSKPGLATNEQYF. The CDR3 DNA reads TGTGCCAGCAGTAAACCGGGACTAGCGACAAACGAGCAGTACTTC.

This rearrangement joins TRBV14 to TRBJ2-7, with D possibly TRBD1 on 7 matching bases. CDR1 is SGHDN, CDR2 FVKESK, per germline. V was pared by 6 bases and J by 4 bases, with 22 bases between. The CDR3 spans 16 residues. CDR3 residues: CASRPSGGKGPYEQYF. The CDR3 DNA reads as TGTGCCAGCAGGCCTTCAGGGGGGAAGGGGCCGTACGAGCAGTACTTC.

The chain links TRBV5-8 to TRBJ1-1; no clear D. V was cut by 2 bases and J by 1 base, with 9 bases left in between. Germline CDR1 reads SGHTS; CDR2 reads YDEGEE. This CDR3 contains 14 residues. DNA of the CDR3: TGTGCCAGCAGCTTCACTACAAGGAACACTGAAGCTTTCTTT. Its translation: CASSFTTRNTEAFF.

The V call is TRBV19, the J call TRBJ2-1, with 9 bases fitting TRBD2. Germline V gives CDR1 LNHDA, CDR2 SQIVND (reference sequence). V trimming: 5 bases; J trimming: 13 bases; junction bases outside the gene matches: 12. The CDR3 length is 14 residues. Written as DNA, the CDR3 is TGTGCCAGTAGTCCGGGCCTTAGAGCGGGAGGCCAGTTCTTC. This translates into CASSPGLRAGGQFF.

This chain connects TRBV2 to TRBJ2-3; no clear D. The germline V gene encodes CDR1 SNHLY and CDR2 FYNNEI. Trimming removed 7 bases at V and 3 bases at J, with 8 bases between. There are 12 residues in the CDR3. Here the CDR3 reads CASNPTTDTQYF. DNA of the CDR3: TGTGCCAGCAACCCTACAACAGATACGCAGTATTTT.

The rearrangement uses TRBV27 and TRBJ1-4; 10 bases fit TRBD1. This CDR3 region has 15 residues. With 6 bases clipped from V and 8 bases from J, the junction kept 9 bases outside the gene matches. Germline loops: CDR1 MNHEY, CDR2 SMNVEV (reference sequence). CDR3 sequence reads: CASRDSGQGIEKLFF. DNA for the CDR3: TGTGCCAGCAGGGATTCGGGACAGGGGATAGAAAAACTGTTTTTT.

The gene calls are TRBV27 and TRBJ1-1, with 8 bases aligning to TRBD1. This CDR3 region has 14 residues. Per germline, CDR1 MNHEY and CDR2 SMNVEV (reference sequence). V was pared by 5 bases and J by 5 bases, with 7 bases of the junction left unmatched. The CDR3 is CASSLQGAETEAFF. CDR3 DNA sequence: TGTGCCAGCAGTCTGCAGGGGGCGGAGACTGAAGCTTTCTTT.

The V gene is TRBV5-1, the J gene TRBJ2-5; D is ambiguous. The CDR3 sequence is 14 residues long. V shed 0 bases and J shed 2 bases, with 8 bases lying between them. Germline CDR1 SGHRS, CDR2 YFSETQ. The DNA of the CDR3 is TGCGCCAGCAGCTTGGCTGGGCCACAAGAGACCCAGTACTTC. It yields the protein CASSLAGPQETQYF.

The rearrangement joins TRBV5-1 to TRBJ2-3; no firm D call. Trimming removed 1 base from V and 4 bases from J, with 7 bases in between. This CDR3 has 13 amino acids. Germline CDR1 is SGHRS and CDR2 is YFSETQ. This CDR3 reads CASSLQGSDTQYF. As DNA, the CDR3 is TGCGCCAGCAGCTTGCAAGGGTCAGATACGCAGTATTTT.